Listed below are T cell receptor beta chains from one sample, sequenced in a study of CD8 T cells in Susac syndrome. TCRdb recomputed calls from the immunoSEQ multiplex PCR reads with MiXCR, one row per CDR3 protein. The table lists about 300,000 distinct CDR3 sequences, 65% to 90% of them singletons. Sequenced: CD8+ T cells from PBMCs. Receptors originate from a human donor with multiple sclerosis. The CDR3 runs from the conserved cysteine through the conserved F or W. Fields, in order: J gene, clone size, CDR3 length, V gene, CDR3 protein. Size is stated for part of the rows, as once, few or many counts, or as a class when the clone is expanded.

TRBJ2-1 once 17 TRBV7-9 CASSHRRGVGRVNEQFF
TRBJ1-2 . 14 TRBV11-2 CASSDTGENYGYTF
TRBJ1-1 . 13 TRBV10-2 CASSEGGKTEAFF
TRBJ2-7 . 13 TRBV20-1 CSAGPLTSYEQYF
TRBJ2-7 . 15 TRBV27 CASSLLLAGVYEQYF
TRBJ2-3 . 14 TRBV12-3/TRBV12-4 CASSLAGNTDTQYF
TRBJ2-5 . 14 TRBV5-4 CASSARGSGETQYF
TRBJ1-5 . 15 TRBV4-3 CASSQGLRSNQPQHF
TRBJ2-3 few 14 TRBV4-1 CASSPSGSSDTQYF
TRBJ2-1 once 16 TRBV9 CASSASLAGGFDEQFF
TRBJ2-4 . 11 TRBV7-9 CASSSGRIQYF
TRBJ2-7 . 15 TRBV5-6 CASSWFEAGAHEQYF
TRBJ2-7 . 14 TRBV7-6 CASSLADPNYEQYF
TRBJ2-7 . 15 TRBV25-1 CASGRGLAGSYEQYF
TRBJ1-1 . 14 TRBV5-1 CASSLGGRETEAFF
TRBJ2-7 . 17 TRBV25-1 CASRALTYRANTYEQYF
TRBJ2-5 . 16 TRBV14 CASSQDWKGYLETQYF